These 31 T cell receptor beta chains came from one sample sequenced in a study of T cells in Graves' hyperthyroidism and ophthalmopathy. TCR beta CDR3 sequences were amplified from RNA transcripts. In the first-round RT-PCR of the TCR CDR3, the HTBI primer set was used. A single record per CDR3 protein comes from TCRdb applying MiXCR to the multiplex PCR reads. Here the sample spans under 450,000 distinct CDR3 sequences, 15% to 18% being singletons. The sequenced sample was blood. The receptors derive from a woman between 18 and 29 years old with Graves' hyperthyroidism.

The chain employs TRBV11-1 and TRBJ2-7; TRBD2 might be the D (5 bases). The germline V and J ends were trimmed by 1 base and 1 base, with 11 bases remaining between them. Germline assignment: CDR1 SGHAT and CDR2 FQDESV (reference sequence). This CDR3 region has 15 residues. CDR3 DNA sequence: TGTGCCAGCAGCTTAGGTTCCGGGGAGTCCTACGAGCAGTACTTC. Its translation is CASSLGSGESYEQYF. Complete variable domain (other parts from reference TRBV11-1 and TRBJ2-7): EAEVAQSPRYKITEKSQAVAFWCDPISGHATLYWYRQILGQGPELLVQFQDESVVDDSQLPKDRFSAERLKGVDSTLKIQPAELGDSAMYLCASSLGSGESYEQYFGPGTRLTVT.

The genes are TRBV4-2 and TRBJ1-1; perhaps TRBD1 as D (5 bases). The CDR3 sequence is 20 residues long. The V gene's germline CDR1 is LGHNA and CDR2 YNFKEQ. Trimming took 0 bases from V and 1 from J, leaving 24 bases between them. CDR3 nucleotide sequence: TGTGCCAGCAGCCAAGAGAGGGGATTGGGGCAGATTTGGTCGAACACTGAAGCTTTCTTT. Translation gives CASSQERGLGQIWSNTEAFF.

This clonotype was detected many times. The CDR3 DNA sequence: TGTGCCAGCAGCGGGGGGACAGGGGGGACTGAAGCTTTCTTT. Protein: CASSGGTGGTEAFF. This chain links TRBV5-6 with TRBJ1-1; TRBD1 matches 11 bases. Looked up from germline, CDR1 is SGHDT and CDR2 is YYEEEE. The junction had 4 bases not matched to a gene; V was cut back by 4 bases and J by 5 bases. The CDR3 runs 14 residues.

This clonotype was detected many times. The rearrangement links TRBV2 to TRBJ2-7; 8 nucleotides match TRBD1. The CDR3 loop spans 14 amino acids. Looked up from germline, CDR1 is SNHLY and CDR2 is FYNNEI. V lost 4 bases and J lost 5; bases outside the gene matches: 7. The CDR3 DNA follows: TGTGCCAGCAGTGTTGCGACAGGGGCGCACGAGCAGTACTTC. Amino acid sequence: CASSVATGAHEQYF.

This clonotype came up a few times. V gene TRBV7-6 combines with J gene TRBJ2-1; 8 nucleotides agree with TRBD2. The CDR3 is 18 residues long. The V segment lost 3 bases and the J segment 0 bases; nucleotides outside the gene matches: 10. Per germline, CDR1 SGHVS and CDR2 FNYEAQ. The CDR3 reads CASSFIAGGPSSYNEQFF. The CDR3 bases are TGTGCCAGCAGCTTTATTGCGGGAGGACCTAGCTCCTACAATGAGCAGTTCTTC.

There are a few counts of this clonotype. The chain carries TRBV10-3 and TRBJ2-5; D may correspond to TRBD1 or TRBD2 (5 bases each). V dropped 4 bases and J dropped 3 bases, with 18 bases sitting between them. The CDR3 extends over 16 amino acids. Germline CDR1 is ENHRY and CDR2 is SYGVKD. The CDR3 DNA reads TGTGCCATCAGTGTAACCGGGGCTGAAGTAGAAGAGACCCAGTACTTC. It yields the protein CAISVTGAEVEETQYF.

Here the CDR3 DNA reads TGCGCCAGCAGGACTTTGGACAGCTCGGTGCCCACCGGGGAGCTGTTTTTT. This gives the protein CASRTLDSSVPTGELFF. This rearrangement joins TRBV5-1 to TRBJ2-2; D might be TRBD1 (6 bases). Per germline, CDR1 SGHRS and CDR2 YFSETQ. The CDR3 has 17 amino acids. The ends were cut back, 5 bases at V and 4 bases at J, with 21 bases in the middle.

This sequence joins TRBV19 and TRBJ2-7; D gene ambiguous. The CDR3 covers 13 residues. V was shortened by 3 bases and J by 3 bases, with 9 bases between the two germline ends. The germline CDR1 and CDR2 sequences are LNHDA and SQIVND (reference sequence). The CDR3 bases are TGTGCCAGTAGTATCTTTCACCTCTACGAGCAGTACTTC. This codes for CASSIFHLYEQYF.

This clonotype was picked up many times. The rearrangement uses TRBV7-3 and TRBJ1-5, with D uncertain. The CDR3 runs to 18 residues. Germline V lookup: CDR1 SGHTA, CDR2 FQGTGA. Between the trimmed V and J ends, which lost 5 bases and 2 bases, there was a span of 22 bases. In DNA, the CDR3 is TGTGCCAGCAGCCCTCGCGGGGTTGGAGTCGGGGGCAATCAGCCCCAGCATTTT. Its translation is CASSPRGVGVGGNQPQHF.

This clonotype has ten or more counts. This chain connects TRBV7-8 to TRBJ2-7; unclear D gene. The ends were cut back, 6 bases at V and 1 base at J, with 10 bases in the middle. CDR1 SGHVS and CDR2 FQNEAQ come from the germline V gene. This CDR3 is built from 13 residues. The DNA of the CDR3 is TGTGCCAGCAGATTGGGTCTTTCCTACGAGCAGTACTTC. Its translation: CASRLGLSYEQYF.

The chain carries TRBV29-1 and TRBJ2-3, with TRBD2 identical over 7 bases. The V segment lost 5 bases and the J segment 0 bases; nucleotides outside the gene matches: 8. Germline V gene data show CDR1 as SQVTM and CDR2 as ANQGSEA. The CDR3 has 15 amino acids. CDR3 in amino acids: CSVKSGTTSTDTQYF. For the CDR3, the DNA is TGCAGCGTTAAATCTGGGACTACAAGCACAGATACGCAGTATTTT.

This clonotype was recorded at least ten times. The CDR3 sequence is CASSRRDRNTEAFF. The CDR3 region has the DNA TGTGCCAGCAGCCGCCGGGACAGGAACACTGAAGCTTTCTTT. V gene TRBV7-8 combines with J gene TRBJ1-1, with 7 bases matching TRBD1. Germline V lookup: CDR1 SGHVS, CDR2 FQNEAQ. After removal of 5 bases from V and 1 base from J, the junction contained 4 bases not matched to a gene. This CDR3 has 14 amino acids.

This clonotype came up a few times. The chain is built from TRBV6-2 or TRBV6-3 and TRBJ1-5; D call uncertain. Trimming shortened V by 2 bases and J by 5 bases, and 13 bases separated the two germline ends. Germline CDR1 reads MNHEY; CDR2 reads SVGEGT. The CDR3 contains 15 residues. The CDR3 bases are TGTGCCAGCAGTTACAAGCAGGCCTTGTATCAGCCCCAGCATTTT. It yields the protein CASSYKQALYQPQHF.

This clonotype was detected only a few times. The genes are TRBV7-3 and TRBJ2-7; TRBD2 agrees at 11 bases. V shed 5 bases, J shed 4 bases, and the junction held 31 bases outside the gene matches. CDR1 is SGHTA, CDR2 FQGTGA, per germline. This CDR3 region has 23 residues. CDR3 DNA: TGTGCCAGCAGCAAAGGACAGAAACCGGGGCCGTCGAGACTAGCGGGACTATTTTACGAGCAGTACTTC. Protein product: CASSKGQKPGPSRLAGLFYEQYF.

This clonotype was detected ten times or more. The chain has TRBV5-6 and TRBJ1-1; TRBD1 might be the D (5 bases). This CDR3 contains 15 residues. CDR1 SGHDT and CDR2 YYEEEE come from the germline V gene. Trimming removed 0 bases at V and 3 bases at J, with 12 bases between. CDR3 bases: TGTGCCAGCAGCTTGGGTCCGGGGGTGTACACTGAAGCTTTCTTT. Protein: CASSLGPGVYTEAFF.

This clonotype was observed many times. This chain links TRBV5-6 with TRBJ1-1; 7 nucleotides align to TRBD1. This CDR3 spans 16 amino acids. The V and J ends lost 0 bases and 3 bases, in that order; junction bases with no gene match: 8. Per germline, CDR1 SGHDT and CDR2 YYEEEE. The CDR3 spells CASSLGFAGTDTEAFF. The DNA for the CDR3 is TGTGCCAGCAGCTTGGGGTTCGCTGGGACAGACACTGAAGCTTTCTTT.

This clonotype was counted a single time. This chain links TRBV28 with TRBJ1-4, with 7 bases aligning to TRBD1. The CDR3 consists of 14 residues. J gave up 8 bases and V 3 bases, and 6 bases lay outside the gene matches. CDR1 and CDR2 (germline): MDHEN, SYDVKM. CDR3 in amino acids: CASSLSGGREKLFF. The CDR3 DNA is TGTGCCAGCAGTTTGTCAGGGGGTAGGGAAAAACTGTTTTTT.

This clonotype has just a few counts. The chain has TRBV6-1 and TRBJ1-6, with TRBD1 as a possible D gene (6 bases). Germline-derived CDR1 and CDR2 are MNHNS and SASEGT. V was trimmed by 9 bases and J by 7 bases, leaving 25 bases between them. The CDR3 contains 17 residues. The CDR3 DNA is TGTGCCAGTAACATTGGGCCTCCAGGGGATCTAAATTCACCCCTCCACTTT. Amino acids: CASNIGPPGDLNSPLHF.

The sample holds many counts of this clonotype. V is TRBV4-1 and J is TRBJ1-2; weak D call: TRBD1 (6 bases). Trimming shortened V by 2 bases and J by 3 bases, and 22 bases separated the two germline ends. The length of the CDR3 is 18 residues. Germline CDR1 MGHRA, CDR2 YSYEKL. The CDR3 DNA reads TGCGCCAGCAGCCAAAGACCCAAGGGCAGGGGAGGGGACTATGGCTACACCTTC. As protein: CASSQRPKGRGGDYGYTF.

A remark on this clonotype: A read error is possible here, since a much larger clone lies one base away. This chain connects TRBV6-2 or TRBV6-3 to TRBJ1-1; D may be TRBD1 (5 bases). The CDR3 is 15 residues long. The germline V gene encodes CDR1 MNHEY and CDR2 SVGEGT. Trimming left V 7 bases short and J 1 base short, with 16 bases between. CDR3 sequence (DNA): TGTGCCAGCAAGATGGACAAAAGAGGGAACACTGAAGCTTTCTTT. Translated: CASKMDKRGNTEAFF.

This clonotype was seen only a few times. V is TRBV20-1 and J is TRBJ2-5, with D perhaps matching TRBD1 (6 bases). The germline gives CDR1 DFQATT, CDR2 SNEGSKA (reference sequence). V lost 5 bases to trimming and J lost 0 bases, with 10 bases between them. This CDR3 comprises 13 residues. The CDR3 sequence is CSAQRDNQETQYF. CDR3 nucleotides: TGCAGTGCTCAACGGGACAACCAAGAGACCCAGTACTTC.

This clonotype was recorded at least ten times. The rearrangement links TRBV18 to TRBJ2-1, with 8 bases identical to TRBD2. Germline V CDR1 and CDR2: KGHSH, LQKENI. J gave up 6 bases and V 0 bases, and 4 bases lay outside the gene matches. The CDR3 length is 15 residues. DNA for the CDR3: TGTGCCAGCTCACCACCGGGACTAGTATTCAATGAGCAGTTCTTC. It codes for CASSPPGLVFNEQFF.

This clonotype was detected ten times or more. This rearrangement joins TRBV6-1 to TRBJ1-1; TRBD1 might be the D (6 bases). The CDR3 runs 14 residues. The germline V gene encodes CDR1 MNHNS and CDR2 SASEGT. V was clipped by 7 bases and J by 3 bases, with 15 bases between them. The CDR3 DNA reads TGTGCCAGCACCTTGGGGCAGGGGCACACTGAAGCTTTCTTT. It specifies CASTLGQGHTEAFF.

About this clonotype: At one of its ends the junction is not consistent with the germline gene, which may arise from a read error. This chain links TRBV5-1 with TRBJ2-3, with D unresolved. The germline gives CDR1 SGHRS, CDR2 YFSETQ. CDR3 length equals 14 residues. CDR3 protein: CASSLGQNTDAQYF. CDR3 in DNA: TGCGCCAGCAGCTTGGGTCAAAACACAGATGCGCAGTATTTT. The full variable domain, in which reference TRBV5-1 and TRBJ2-3 provide the parts outside the CDR3, is KAGVTQTPRYLIKTRGQQVTLSCSPISGHRSVSWYQQTPGQGLQFLFEYFSETQRNKGNFPGRFSGRQFSNSRSEMNVSTLELGDSALYLCASSLGQNTDAQYFGPGTRLTVL.

The table lists this clonotype with many counts. This chain links TRBV7-2 with TRBJ1-1, with TRBD1 identical over 12 bases. CDR3 length: 18 residues. After removal of 0 bases from V and 0 bases from J, the junction contained 5 bases not matched to a gene. The V gene's germline CDR1 is SGHTA and CDR2 FQGNSA. The CDR3 protein is CASSLAWDRGRVNTEAFF. The CDR3 DNA sequence: TGTGCCAGCAGCTTAGCGTGGGACAGGGGGCGGGTGAACACTGAAGCTTTCTTT.

There are many counts of this clonotype. V usage is TRBV27 and J usage is TRBJ1-1; D gene uncertain. The CDR3 runs to 16 residues. Germline-derived CDR1 and CDR2 are MNHEY and SMNVEV (reference sequence). The V end lost 1 base, the J end lost 1 base, and 13 bases lay between the germline ends. The CDR3 region has the DNA TGTGCCAGCAGTTTATTGGACTCAACTGGGAACACTGAAGCTTTCTTT. Amino acid sequence: CASSLLDSTGNTEAFF.

This clonotype has ten or more counts. V gene TRBV5-6 combines with J gene TRBJ1-1; 8 nucleotides align to TRBD1. The CDR3 is 15 residues long. Per the germline V gene, CDR1 is SGHDT and CDR2 is YYEEEE. The junction had 11 bases not matched to a gene; V was cut back by 0 bases and J by 10 bases. In DNA, the CDR3 is TGTGCCAGCAGCTTGGGATCGACAGGGGCAATGGGAGCTTTCTTT. Translating gives CASSLGSTGAMGAFF.

This clonotype has at least ten counts. The chain has TRBV6-1 and TRBJ2-1; 12 bases are a match to TRBD2. The CDR3 covers 15 residues. In germline, CDR1 is MNHNS, CDR2 SASEGT. After removal of 5 bases from V and 8 bases from J, the junction contained 7 bases not matched to a gene. Written as DNA, the CDR3 is TGTGCCAGCAGTAGACTAGCGGGAGTCTCGGATGAGCAGTTCTTC. This gives the protein CASSRLAGVSDEQFF.

V usage is TRBV10-3 and J usage is TRBJ1-6; possibly TRBD1 for D (5 bases). Germline values: CDR1 ENHRY, CDR2 SYGVKD. The CDR3 totals 13 residues. Between the trimmed V and J ends, which lost 1 base and 10 bases, there was a span of 8 bases. In DNA, the CDR3 is TGTGCCATCAGTGAGTTGGGGGACTCACCCCTCCACTTT. Its protein product is CAISELGDSPLHF.

This clonotype appeared many times. Here the CDR3 reads CASRTAGTGGRYEQFF. In DNA form, the CDR3 reads TGTGCCAGCAGAACCGCCGGGACAGGGGGCAGGTATGAGCAGTTCTTC. J is TRBJ2-1 and V is TRBV28, with 12 bases lining up with TRBD1. With 6 bases clipped from V and 8 bases from J, the junction kept 11 bases outside the gene matches. Germline assignment: CDR1 MDHEN and CDR2 SYDVKM. This CDR3 has 16 residues.

The V and J genes are TRBV27 and TRBJ2-3; D unclear. In germline, CDR1 is MNHEY, CDR2 SMNVEV (reference sequence). There are 15 residues in the CDR3. Trimming stripped 7 bases from V and 4 bases from J, with 18 bases between. CDR3 amino acids: CASTPAILKADTQYF. In nucleotides, the CDR3 is TGTGCCAGCACTCCGGCTATCCTTAAGGCAGATACGCAGTATTTT.